Below are 21 T cell receptor beta chains sequenced from a single sample in a study of patients and donors after allogeneic stem cell transplantation (dated by TCRdb to about 2020). Library preparation employed RT-PCR. TCRdb names NextSeq 550 as the instrument used. TCRdb itself trimmed the public reads at Q25 with fastp, ran MiXCR and retained productive beta chains. CDR3 protein sequences are deduplicated, and each keeps its most common genes and DNA. The sample contains tens of thousands of distinct CDR3 sequences, roughly 52% of them found a single time. 60% to 65% of the sample goes to the ten largest clones. The sample comprised blood, either unsorted or a sorted T cell fraction (not recorded which). Every receptor here comes from a human donor who was either an allogeneic HSCT recipient or a stem cell or donor lymphocyte infusion donor (not recorded which). It is not recorded whose cells these are; they may come from a transplant donor.

The rearrangement links TRBV9 to TRBJ1-6, with 7 bases that match TRBD1. V was clipped by 0 bases and J by 7 bases; unmatched bases: 10. The CDR3 is 17 residues long. The V gene's germline CDR1 is SGDLS and CDR2 YYNGEE. The CDR3 region is CASSVDPHRQGNSPLHF. In DNA, the CDR3 is TGTGCCAGCAGCGTAGATCCCCACAGACAGGGAAATTCACCCCTCCACTTT.

The table lists this clonotype with a few counts. The chain couples TRBV28 to TRBJ1-1; the D is unclear. CDR1 and CDR2 (germline): MDHEN, SYDVKM. CDR3 length equals 15 residues. Between the trimmed V and J ends, which lost 4 bases and 3 bases, there was a span of 15 bases. The CDR3 spells CASSSLTTWDTEAFF. The CDR3 nucleotides are TGTGCCAGCAGTTCCTTAACTACCTGGGACACTGAAGCTTTCTTT.

This clonotype was seen only a few times. This chain links TRBV29-1 with TRBJ1-5, with a tentative D call TRBD1 (6 bases). Germline CDR1 is SQVTM and CDR2 is ANQGSEA. Trimming pared 5 bases from V and 3 bases from J, leaving 14 bases between. This CDR3 is built from 14 residues. The CDR3 reads CSVTLDRYNQPQHF. The CDR3, as DNA: TGCAGCGTTACTCTCGACAGGTACAATCAGCCCCAGCATTTT.

Concerning this clonotype itself: The junction shows a germline mismatch at one end, possibly a read error. The chain joins TRBV20-1 to TRBJ1-1; no clear D. CDR1 and CDR2 from the germline V gene are DFQATT and SNEGSKA (reference sequence). CDR3 length: 13 amino acids. The DNA for the CDR3 is TGCAGTGCTCGAGACTTGTTGAACACTGAAGCTTTCTTT. As protein: CSARDLLNTEAFF.

The chain joins TRBV27 to TRBJ1-2, with D perhaps TRBD1 (5 bases). Germline CDR1 reads MNHEY; CDR2 reads SMNVEV (reference sequence). Trimming took 1 base from V and 4 from J, leaving 10 bases between them. This CDR3 spans 14 amino acids. This CDR3 reads CASSLWGEGYGYTF. The CDR3 nucleotides are TGTGCCAGCAGTTTATGGGGGGAGGGCTATGGCTACACCTTC.

The chain employs TRBV25-1 and TRBJ1-2, with D perhaps matching TRBD1 (5 bases). Germline assignment: CDR1 MGHDK and CDR2 SYGVNS. The CDR3 totals 15 residues. Trimming took off 1 base at V and 2 bases at J, with 11 bases between the two ends. The CDR3, as DNA: TGTGCCAGCAGTGAATCGGCAGGGCACAACTATGGCTACACCTTC. This codes for CASSESAGHNYGYTF.

The CDR3 DNA follows: TGTGCCAGCAGCCGTTCAACAGGAACGCGCAATCAGCCCCAGCATTTT. This sequence encodes CASSRSTGTRNQPQHF. The rearrangement joins TRBV4-2 to TRBJ1-5; possibly TRBD1 for D (5 bases). Deletions cut 4 bases from V and 2 bases from J, with 15 bases between. This CDR3 has 16 residues. Per germline, CDR1 LGHNA and CDR2 YNFKEQ.

This clonotype was counted between two and nine times. The chain combines TRBV29-1 with TRBJ1-2; the D is unclear. Germline V lookup: CDR1 SQVTM, CDR2 ANQGSEA. The V and J ends lost 3 bases and 8 bases respectively, with 10 bases between them. The CDR3 runs to 11 residues. Here the CDR3 reads CSVDILRGYTF. The CDR3 DNA reads as TGCAGCGTTGATATTCTGAGGGGCTACACCTTC.

The CDR3 protein is CASSVTDRHRIYGYTF. The CDR3 DNA sequence: TGTGCCAGTAGTGTGACGGACAGACACCGCATCTATGGCTACACCTTC. This chain connects TRBV19 to TRBJ1-2; maybe TRBD1 (6 bases). The CDR3 covers 16 residues. With 5 bases removed from V and 4 bases from J, the gap between germline ends came to 20 bases. Germline V gene data show CDR1 as LNHDA and CDR2 as SQIVND (reference sequence).

The chain uses TRBV29-1 and TRBJ1-5; the D gene is possibly TRBD1 (5 bases). The CDR3 is 14 amino acids. CDR1 is SQVTM, CDR2 ANQGSEA, per germline. V was pared by 5 bases and J by 0 bases, with 11 bases between. CDR3 loop: CSVRGGPSNQPQHF. The DNA of the CDR3 is TGCAGCGTTAGGGGAGGACCTAGCAATCAGCCCCAGCATTTT.

The chain carries TRBV29-1 and TRBJ2-5, with D tentatively TRBD1 (6 bases). Germline lookup yields CDR1 SQVTM and CDR2 ANQGSEA. Trimming took off 6 bases at V and 1 base at J, with 12 bases between the two ends. CDR3 length equals 13 residues. The CDR3 sequence is CSVQQGLQETQYF. CDR3 DNA: TGCAGCGTCCAACAGGGCCTCCAAGAGACCCAGTACTTC.

This clonotype was seen more than once but under ten times. This chain uses TRBV4-1 with TRBJ1-1; no definite D call. The germline CDR1 and CDR2 sequences are MGHRA and YSYEKL. This CDR3 contains 17 residues. Trimming removed 3 bases at V and 7 bases at J, with 24 bases between. The CDR3 spells CASSQGGRRRFCGEAFF. The CDR3 DNA reads TGCGCCAGCAGCCAGGGAGGGCGACGGCGCTTTTGCGGTGAAGCTTTCTTT.

The chain recombines TRBV7-6 with TRBJ1-3, with 7 bases lining up with TRBD1. V shed 3 bases, J shed 8 bases, and the junction held 7 bases outside the gene matches. The CDR3 spans 14 residues. Germline loops: CDR1 SGHVS, CDR2 FNYEAQ. CDR3 in amino acids: CASSFRYRGDTIYF. The CDR3 DNA reads TGTGCCAGCAGCTTTCGTTACAGGGGAGACACCATATATTTT.

The chain carries TRBV7-3 and TRBJ2-2, with unresolved D. This CDR3 is 14 amino acids long. Germline loops: CDR1 SGHTA, CDR2 FQGTGA. V gave up 5 bases and J gave up 4 bases, with 11 bases separating them. CDR3 amino acids: CASSDGRFTGELFF. CDR3 DNA sequence: TGTGCCAGCAGCGATGGACGGTTCACCGGGGAGCTGTTTTTT.

Only a few counts were recorded for this clonotype. The CDR3 bases are TGTGCCAGCAGTTACTCGAGGTTACTCCCCGGAGCCTCTGGAAACACCATATATTTT. Translated, it gives CASSYSRLLPGASGNTIYF. The V and J genes are TRBV6-5 and TRBJ1-3; D gene uncertain. Germline CDR1 reads MNHEY; CDR2 reads SVGAGI. There are 19 residues in the CDR3. The germline V and J ends were trimmed by 0 bases and 0 bases, with 18 bases remaining between them.

The chain links TRBV6-5 to TRBJ2-1, with D possibly TRBD2 on 6 matching bases. Germline V gene sequence: CDR1 MNHEY, CDR2 SVGAGI. CDR3 length: 15 residues. V lost 0 bases to trimming and J lost 8 bases, with 14 bases between them. CDR3 in amino acids: CASSYSAFGSDEQFF. The DNA for the CDR3 is TGTGCCAGCAGTTACTCGGCTTTCGGGAGCGATGAGCAGTTCTTC.

The chain employs TRBV24-1 and TRBJ1-5; 9 nucleotides align to TRBD1. The germline gives CDR1 KGHDR, CDR2 SFDVKD. V lost 3 bases, J lost 4 bases, and 3 bases stayed unmatched. The CDR3 has 15 amino acids. CDR3 nucleotides: TGTGCCACCAGTGATAGGGACAGGGCGAATCAGCCCCAGCATTTT. This translates into CATSDRDRANQPQHF.

Here the CDR3 reads CSSEGGYGYTF. As DNA, the CDR3 is TGCAGCTCCGAAGGCGGCTATGGCTACACCTTC. The chain joins TRBV29-1 to TRBJ1-2; D is unclear. V dropped 8 bases and J dropped 4 bases, with 11 bases sitting between them. Germline loops: CDR1 SQVTM, CDR2 ANQGSEA. This CDR3 contains 11 residues. Combining the CDR3 with reference TRBV29-1 and TRBJ1-2 gives the whole variable domain SAVISQKPSRDICQRGTSLTIQCQVDSQVTMMFWYRQQPGQSLTLIATANQGSEATYESGFVIDKFPISRPNLTFSTLTVSNMSPEDSSIYLCSSEGGYGYTFGSGTRLTVV.

The chain recombines TRBV20-1 with TRBJ2-4; D might be TRBD1 (6 bases). V was pared by 6 bases and J by 1 base, with 10 bases between. From germline, CDR1 is DFQATT and CDR2 SNEGSKA (reference sequence). This CDR3 has 13 amino acids. The CDR3 region is CSAVDRAKNIQYF. The CDR3 DNA reads as TGCAGTGCCGTAGACAGGGCCAAAAACATTCAGTACTTC.

The CDR3 spells CSVGTAGINGYTF. CDR3 bases: TGCAGCGTTGGGACGGCGGGTATCAATGGCTACACCTTC. The genes are TRBV29-1 and TRBJ1-2; D is unclear. Trimming took off 4 bases at V and 6 bases at J, with 15 bases between the two ends. This CDR3 comprises 13 residues. CDR1 and CDR2 from the germline V gene are SQVTM and ANQGSEA.

CDR3 region: CASSQEQQNTEAFF. The CDR3 nucleotides are TGCGCCAGCAGCCAAGAACAGCAGAACACTGAAGCTTTCTTT. The V call is TRBV4-3, the J call TRBJ1-1, with D hard to call. V lost 0 bases and J 1 base, leaving 6 bases between the germline ends. The CDR3 runs to 14 residues. Germline-derived CDR1 and CDR2 are LGHNA and YSLEER.